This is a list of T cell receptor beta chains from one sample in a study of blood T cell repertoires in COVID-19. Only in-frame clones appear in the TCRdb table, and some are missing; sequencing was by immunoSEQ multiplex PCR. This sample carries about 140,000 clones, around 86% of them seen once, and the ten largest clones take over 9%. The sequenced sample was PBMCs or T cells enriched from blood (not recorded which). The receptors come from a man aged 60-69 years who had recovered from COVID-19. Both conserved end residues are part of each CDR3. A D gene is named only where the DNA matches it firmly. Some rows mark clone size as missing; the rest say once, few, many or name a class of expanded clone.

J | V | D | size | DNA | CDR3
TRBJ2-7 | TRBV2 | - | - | TGTGCCAGCAGTGAAACTGGGGGCGGGTACGAGCAGTACTTC | CASSETGGGYEQYF
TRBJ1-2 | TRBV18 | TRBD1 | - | TGTGCCAGCTCATTACGACAGGGGTACGGCTACACCTTC | CASSLRQGYGYTF
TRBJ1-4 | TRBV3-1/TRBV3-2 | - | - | TGTGCCAGCAGCCAAGACAGGCTTAATGAAAAACTGTTTTTT | CASSQDRLNEKLFF
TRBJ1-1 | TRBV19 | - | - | TGTGCCAGTAGTAGAGCTAGTATGAACACTGAAGCTTTCTTT | CASSRASMNTEAFF
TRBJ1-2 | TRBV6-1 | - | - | TGTGCCAGCAGTGAAGCGACCTCGACCCGGGGCTATGGCTACACCTTC | CASSEATSTRGYGYTF
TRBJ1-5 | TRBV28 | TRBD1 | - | TGTGCCAGCAGATCGGACAGGGGCGTTCAGCCCCAGCATTTT | CASRSDRGVQPQHF
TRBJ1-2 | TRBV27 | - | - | TGTGCCAGCAGGCCCACAAGGGGCGAAGGGAGGAAACCTGGCTACACCTTC | CASRPTRGEGRKPGYTF
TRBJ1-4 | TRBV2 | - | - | TGTGCCAGCAACCTCTGGGCCAATAATGAAAAACTGTTTTTT | CASNLWANNEKLFF
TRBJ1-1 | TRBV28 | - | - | TGTGCCAGCACCCCCCTTGGCGGCGCGAACACTGAAGCTTTCTTT | CASTPLGGANTEAFF
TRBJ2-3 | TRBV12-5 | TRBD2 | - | TGTGCTAGTACTAGCGGCGATACGCAGTATTTT | CASTSGDTQYF
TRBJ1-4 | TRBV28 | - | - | TGTGCCGGAGCTCGCCCGGGAGGGGAAAAACTGTTTTTT | CAGARPGGEKLFF
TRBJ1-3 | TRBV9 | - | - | TGTGCCAGCAGCCCCCGCACTGAGAGCTCTGGAAACACCATATATTTT | CASSPRTESSGNTIYF
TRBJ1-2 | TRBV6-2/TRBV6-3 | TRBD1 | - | TGTGCCAGCAGTAAGACAGGGTTGCGTTATGGCTACACCTTC | CASSKTGLRYGYTF
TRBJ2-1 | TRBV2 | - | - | TGTGCCAGCAAAGAGCAAGGGGCGGTCGACAATGAGCAGTTCTTC | CASKEQGAVDNEQFF
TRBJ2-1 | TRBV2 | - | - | TGTGCCAGCCCCCTAGGGGGAAATCGGAGCTCCTACAATGAGCAGTTCTTC | CASPLGGNRSSYNEQFF
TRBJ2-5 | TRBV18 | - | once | TGTGCCAGCTCACCGGGGGCTGAGGAGACCCAGTACTTC | CASSPGAEETQYF
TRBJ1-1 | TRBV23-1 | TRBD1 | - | TGCGCCAGCACTACCGGGACAGGGAGGGGGAACACTGAAGCTTTCTTT | CASTTGTGRGNTEAFF
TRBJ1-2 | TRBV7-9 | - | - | TGTGCCAGCGGGGACTCCGTGGGAGGCTACACCTTC | CASGDSVGGYTF